The 11 T cell receptor beta chains presented below share a single source sample, sequenced in a study of radiation and T cells in renal cell carcinoma. This table comes from immunoSEQ multiplex PCR, and its TCRdb copy is limited to in-frame clones, with some not included. The sample has around 76,000 clones, more than 75% seen once. Time point denoted: blood 2 weeks post-SBRT. The treatment here: 15 Gy SBRT to primary tumor, nephrectomy 4 weeks later. The sequencing here drew on blood, taken from a patient whose treatment included radiotherapy and nephrectomy. These receptors all come from a man aged 55 to 70 with renal cell carcinoma.

The CDR3 DNA sequence: TGTGCCAGTAGTATCCCCGAGGCCAATGAGCAGTTCTTC. Translating gives CASSIPEANEQFF. The V gene is TRBV19, the J gene TRBJ2-1; no firm D call. Germline values: CDR1 LNHDA, CDR2 SQIVND (reference sequence). The V gene lost 3 bases and the J gene lost 6 bases, with 9 bases spanning the gap. This CDR3 contains 13 residues.

The genes are TRBV15 and TRBJ2-7, with D tentatively TRBD1 or TRBD2 (5 bases each). This CDR3 spans 13 amino acids. Germline loops: CDR1 LNHNV, CDR2 YYDKDF (reference sequence). Trimming left V 0 bases short and J 3 bases short, with 6 bases between. Here the CDR3 reads CATSRDGGYEQYF. The CDR3 DNA follows: TGTGCCACCAGCAGAGATGGGGGCTACGAGCAGTACTTC.

The gene calls are TRBV25-1 and TRBJ2-4; a weak D match, TRBD1 (5 bases). The V end was cut by 6 bases, the J end by 3 bases, with 15 bases between. Germline V lookup: CDR1 MGHDK, CDR2 SYGVNS. CDR3 length equals 15 residues. The CDR3 nucleotides read TGTGCCAGCAGGACCTCCACAGGAGACAAAAACATTCAGTACTTC. It yields the protein CASRTSTGDKNIQYF.

This clone is a singleton in its sample. The rearrangement joins TRBV19 to TRBJ2-1, with 8 positions matching TRBD2. The CDR3 is 14 residues long. Per germline, CDR1 LNHDA and CDR2 SQIVND (reference sequence). V was clipped by 4 bases and J by 6 bases; unmatched bases: 5. The CDR3 bases are TGTGCCAGTAGTAGCAGCGGGAGAACCAATGAGCAGTTCTTC. Protein sequence: CASSSSGRTNEQFF. Full variable domain (remainder filled in from reference TRBV19 and TRBJ2-1): DGGITQSPKYLFRKEGQNVTLSCEQNLNHDAMYWYRQDPGQGLRLIYYSQIVNDFQKGDIAEGYSVSREKKESFPLTVTSAQKNPTAFYLCASSSSGRTNEQFFGPGTRLTVL.

This clone appeared a few times. The chain has TRBV2 and TRBJ1-2, with TRBD1 as a possible D gene (5 bases). V lost 7 bases to trimming and J lost 8 bases, with 23 bases between them. The CDR3 spans 15 residues. CDR1 SNHLY and CDR2 FYNNEI come from the germline V gene. The DNA for the CDR3 is TGTGCCAGCATCTCTGGGGCAGGGCCCCGTAGGGGCTACACCTTC. Its protein is CASISGAGPRRGYTF.

The rearrangement links TRBV27 to TRBJ2-7; TRBD1 agrees at 10 bases. J was trimmed by 1 base and V by 7 bases; bases with no gene match: 7. The CDR3 totals 15 residues. CDR1 and CDR2 from the germline V gene are MNHEY and SMNVEV (reference sequence). Written as DNA, the CDR3 is TGTGCCAGCAACTCCCCGGGACAGGGGTCCTACGAGCAGTACTTC. Translated: CASNSPGQGSYEQYF.

The chain combines TRBV9 with TRBJ2-1; weak D call: TRBD1 (6 bases). Germline-derived CDR1 and CDR2 are SGDLS and YYNGEE. V shed 3 bases and J shed 7 bases, with 14 bases lying between them. This CDR3 comprises 14 residues. DNA of the CDR3: TGTGCCAGCAGCGCGGACAGCTGGAAGAATGAGCAGTTCTTC. As protein: CASSADSWKNEQFF. The full variable domain, its missing parts supplied by reference TRBV9 and TRBJ2-1, is DSGVTQTPKHLITATGQRVTLRCSPRSGDLSVYWYQQSLDQGLQFLIQYYNGEERAKGNILERFSAQQFPDLHSELNLSSLELGDSALYFCASSADSWKNEQFFGPGTRLTVL.

The chain uses TRBV5-1 and TRBJ2-7; D may be TRBD2 (6 bases). This CDR3 has 15 residues. V lost 8 bases and J 0 bases, leaving 18 bases between the germline ends. Per the germline V gene, CDR1 is SGHRS and CDR2 is YFSETQ. The CDR3: CARQRRGNCSYEQYF. CDR3 coding DNA: TGCGCCAGGCAAAGGCGCGGGAACTGCTCCTACGAGCAGTACTTC. Drawing the rest from reference TRBV5-1 and TRBJ2-7, the complete variable domain is KAGVTQTPRYLIKTRGQQVTLSCSPISGHRSVSWYQQTPGQGLQFLFEYFSETQRNKGNFPGRFSGRQFSNSRSEMNVSTLELGDSALYLCARQRRGNCSYEQYFGPGTRLTVT.

The chain recombines TRBV29-1 with TRBJ2-1; D possibly corresponds to TRBD1 (6 bases). V was trimmed by 3 bases and J by 2 bases, leaving 11 bases between them. The CDR3 has 14 amino acids. Germline loops: CDR1 SQVTM, CDR2 ANQGSEA. The CDR3 bases are TGCAGCGTTGACCCCAGGGGAACCTACAATGAGCAGTTCTTC. Its translation is CSVDPRGTYNEQFF.

This clone turned up a few times. The CDR3 region has the DNA TGTGCCAGCAGCCCCCCGCTAATCTCAGACAGGACTGGAAACACCATATATTTT. This codes for CASSPPLISDRTGNTIYF. This sequence joins TRBV7-9 and TRBJ1-3, with D tentatively TRBD1 (6 bases). The germline gives CDR1 SEHNR, CDR2 FQNEAQ (reference sequence). The CDR3 has 18 residues. V lost 5 bases to trimming and J lost 2 bases, with 22 bases between them.

The CDR3 region is CASSLGGGGYNEQFF. In DNA form, the CDR3 reads TGTGCCAGCAGCTTAGGAGGGGGCGGGTACAATGAGCAGTTCTTC. The chain couples TRBV7-7 to TRBJ2-1; 7 bases fit TRBD1. Germline values: CDR1 SSHAT, CDR2 FNYEAQ (reference sequence). The V gene end was trimmed by 1 base and the J gene end by 4 bases; junction bases not matched to a gene: 4. The CDR3 covers 15 residues. The full variable domain, rest sourced from reference TRBV7-7 and TRBJ2-1, is GAGVSQSPRYKVTKRGQDVTLRCDPISSHATLYWYQQALGQGPEFLTYFNYEAQPDKSGLPSDRFSAERPEGSISTLTIQRTEQRDSAMYRCASSLGGGGYNEQFFGPGTRLTVL.